This T cell receptor beta chain comes out of a study of OX40 agonist ivuxolimab in advanced cancers. The wider study: Intravenous ivuxolimab was administered to patients every 2 weeks at 0.01 to 10 mg/kg. Dose-escalation patients suffered from hepatocellular carcinoma, melanoma, renal cell or head and neck cancer.

V was pared by 4 bases and J by 1 base, with 1 base of the junction left unmatched. This CDR3 is built from 14 residues. Germline V gene sequence: CDR1 MDHEN, CDR2 SYDVKM. Measured with immunoSEQ multiplex PCR; TCRdb has only the in-frame clones, and not every one. Here the sample spans about 60,000 clones, roughly nine tenths being singletons. About this clone: Its antigen is unidentified.

Findings and caveats of the study: Relative to CD4+, CD8+ T cells held more expanded clones on average.

If patients had autoimmune disease history or systemic immunosuppression, they were excluded. Sequenced here: CD4+ or CD8+ T cells sorted from blood, sampled in a trial of the OX40 agonist ivuxolimab. The chain joins TRBV28 to TRBJ1-3; TRBD1 matches at 7 bases. This receptor was identified in an adult with an advanced solid tumor such as melanoma, head and neck, liver or kidney cancer. CDR3 in DNA: TGTGCCAGCAGTTGGGGACAGTCTGGAAACACCATATATTTT. It encodes CASSWGQSGNTIYF.